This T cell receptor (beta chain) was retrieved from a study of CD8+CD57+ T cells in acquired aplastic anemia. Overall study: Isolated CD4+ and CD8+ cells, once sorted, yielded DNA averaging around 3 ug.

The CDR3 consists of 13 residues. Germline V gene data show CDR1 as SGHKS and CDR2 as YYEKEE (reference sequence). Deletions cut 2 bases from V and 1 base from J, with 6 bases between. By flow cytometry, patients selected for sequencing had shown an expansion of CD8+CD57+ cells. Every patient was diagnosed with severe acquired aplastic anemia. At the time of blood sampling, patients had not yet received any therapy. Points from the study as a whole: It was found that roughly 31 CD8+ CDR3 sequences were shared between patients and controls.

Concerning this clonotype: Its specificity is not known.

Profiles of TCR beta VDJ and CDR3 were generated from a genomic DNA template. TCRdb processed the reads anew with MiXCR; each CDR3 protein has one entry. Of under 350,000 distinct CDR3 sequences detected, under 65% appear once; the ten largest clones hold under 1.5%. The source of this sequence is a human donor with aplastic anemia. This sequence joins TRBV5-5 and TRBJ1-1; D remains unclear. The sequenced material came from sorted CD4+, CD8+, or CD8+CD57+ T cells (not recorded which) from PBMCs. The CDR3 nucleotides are TGTGCCAGCAGCTTTTCAGGGAACACTGAAGCTTTCTTT. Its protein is CASSFSGNTEAFF.